This T cell receptor beta chain was identified during a study of CDR3 diversity in severe acne. TCRdb recomputed calls from the PCR reads with MiXCR, one row per CDR3 protein. The sample records over 90,000 distinct CDR3 sequences, 51% being singletons. CDR3 size: 17 residues. The germline gives CDR1 LGHNA, CDR2 YNFKEQ. With 5 bases clipped from V and 7 bases from J, the junction kept 16 bases outside the gene matches. This chain links TRBV4-2 with TRBJ2-2, with 7 bases that match TRBD1. The sequence derives from a male donor with acne. The sample consisted of blood. The CDR3 sequence: CASSSLEGAVSSGELFF. CDR3 in DNA: TGTGCCAGCAGCTCCTTAGAGGGGGCAGTTAGCAGCGGGGAGCTGTTTTTT.